These 13 T cell receptor beta chains were sequenced from one sample in a study of T cells in Graves' hyperthyroidism and ophthalmopathy. Authors of the study amplified TCR beta CDR3 regions from RNA transcripts. The HTBI primer set served for first-round RT-PCR of the TCR CDR3. Via MiXCR, TCRdb re-called the multiplex PCR reads, giving one row per CDR3 protein. The table records fewer than 750,000 distinct CDR3 sequences, approximately 15% of them present only once. Input material: blood. These receptors were taken from a woman in her forties with Graves' ophthalmopathy.

This clonotype appeared many times. V and J are TRBV15 and TRBJ2-7, with 8 bases that match TRBD2. Germline values: CDR1 LNHNV, CDR2 YYDKDF (reference sequence). V dropped 5 bases and J dropped 5; count of bases not matched to a gene: 5. The CDR3 runs 13 residues. As DNA, the CDR3 is TGTGCCACCAGCCGGGGACTAGAAAACGAGCAGTACTTC. Translation gives CATSRGLENEQYF.

This clonotype showed up many times. The CDR3 sequence: CASSHRRMNTEAFF. CDR3 coding DNA: TGTGCCAGCAGTCATCGACGGATGAACACTGAAGCTTTCTTT. The chain recombines TRBV11-2 with TRBJ1-1; D remains ambiguous. V lost 6 bases to trimming and J lost 0 bases, with 11 bases between them. CDR3 length: 14 residues. The germline CDR1 and CDR2 sequences are SGHAT and FQNNGV.

The chain links TRBV20-1 to TRBJ1-2, with D possibly TRBD1 on 5 matching bases. This CDR3 is built from 15 residues. Deletions cut 4 bases from V and 8 bases from J, with 23 bases between. Per the germline V gene, CDR1 is DFQATT and CDR2 is SNEGSKA (reference sequence). CDR3 in DNA: TGCAGTGCTAAGAAAATGGGGCCACCGTTCTGGGGCTACACCTTC. Translated: CSAKKMGPPFWGYTF.

This clonotype came up many times. This sequence joins TRBV10-3 and TRBJ1-2; D is ambiguous. V dropped 0 bases and J dropped 2 bases, with 7 bases sitting between them. The CDR3 has 14 residues. The germline V gene encodes CDR1 ENHRY and CDR2 SYGVKD. The CDR3 here is CAISESTDNYGYTF. CDR3 nucleotide sequence: TGTGCCATCAGTGAGTCAACGGACAACTATGGCTACACCTTC.

This clonotype turned up a few times. The chain carries TRBV12-3 or TRBV12-4 and TRBJ1-2; D not resolved. V lost 8 bases to trimming and J lost 0 bases, with 7 bases between them. The CDR3 loop spans 12 amino acids. This CDR3 is CASGGSNYGYTF. Written as DNA, the CDR3 is TGTGCCAGCGGTGGGTCTAACTATGGCTACACCTTC.

This clonotype was detected a few times. The chain has TRBV4-2 and TRBJ1-3; 8 bases align to TRBD1. V trimming: 4 bases; J trimming: 0 bases; junction bases outside the gene matches: 2. The CDR3 totals 15 residues. Germline V lookup: CDR1 LGHNA, CDR2 YNFKEQ. For the CDR3, the DNA is TGTGCCAGCAGCCTCGACAGGGGCTCTGGAAACACCATATATTTT. Its protein product is CASSLDRGSGNTIYF.

This clonotype appeared many times. This chain joins TRBV27 and TRBJ2-7; D is possibly TRBD2 (6 bases). V lost 6 bases and J 2 bases, leaving 14 bases between the germline ends. CDR1 MNHEY and CDR2 SMNVEV come from the germline V gene (reference sequence). This CDR3 spans 14 amino acids. The CDR3: CASSQSWGAYEQYF. CDR3 bases: TGTGCCAGCAGCCAAAGTTGGGGGGCCTACGAGCAGTACTTC.

This clonotype has a count of ten or more. The V and J genes are TRBV27 and TRBJ2-2; the D is unclear. CDR1 and CDR2 (germline): MNHEY, SMNVEV (reference sequence). V gave up 3 bases and J gave up 6 bases, with 8 bases separating them. The CDR3 length is 13 residues. CDR3 coding DNA: TGTGCCAGCAGTTTGGTGGGTCCCGGGGAGCTGTTTTTT. The encoded protein is CASSLVGPGELFF.

This clonotype was picked up many times. V usage is TRBV7-9 and J usage is TRBJ2-7, with TRBD1 as a possible D gene (5 bases). The germline CDR1 and CDR2 sequences are SEHNR and FQNEAQ (reference sequence). V lost 6 bases and J 4 bases, leaving 19 bases between the germline ends. The CDR3 loop spans 15 amino acids. The CDR3 nucleotides are TGTGCCAGCAGTTCCGAAGGGGTGGGGATATACGAGCAGTACTTC. Translated: CASSSEGVGIYEQYF.

This clonotype was seen many times. J is TRBJ1-2 and V is TRBV11-2, with D unresolved. This CDR3 region has 14 residues. V shed 4 bases and J shed 4 bases, with 13 bases lying between them. Germline V CDR1 and CDR2: SGHAT, FQNNGV. The CDR3 region has the DNA TGTGCCAGCAGCTCAAGGGCCGGCCCCTATGGCTACACCTTC. Residues: CASSSRAGPYGYTF.

The chain carries TRBV6-2 or TRBV6-3 and TRBJ2-7, with 7 bases that match TRBD2. After removal of 2 bases from V and 1 base from J, the junction contained 2 bases not matched to a gene. Germline V gives CDR1 MNHEY, CDR2 SVGEGT. The length of the CDR3 is 14 residues. The CDR3 region is CASSYERGSYEQYF. The CDR3 DNA reads TGTGCCAGCAGTTACGAGCGGGGATCCTACGAGCAGTACTTC.

This sequence joins TRBV30 and TRBJ2-7; the D gene is possibly TRBD2 (5 bases). The germline V gene has CDR1 GTSNPN and CDR2 SVGIG (reference sequence). The V end lost 0 bases, the J end lost 7 bases, and 13 bases lay between the germline ends. The length of the CDR3 is 13 residues. The CDR3 region has the DNA TGTGCCTGGAGTGTACTGGTGGGCGGGGAGCAGTACTTC. Its protein product is CAWSVLVGGEQYF.

Ten or more counts support this clonotype. This may be a read error: a much more frequent sequence differs by one nucleotide. The CDR3 coding sequence is TGTGCCAGCAGTTTAATGTACGAGCAGTACTTC. The encoded protein is CASSLMYEQYF. The chain uses TRBV28 and TRBJ2-7; D call uncertain. Germline CDR1 reads MDHEN; CDR2 reads SYDVKM. Trimming shortened V by 2 bases and J by 4 bases, and 3 bases separated the two germline ends. CDR3 size: 11 residues.